A selection of T cell receptor beta chains follows, all from one sample in a study of CD8+CD57+ T cells in acquired aplastic anemia. A single record per CDR3 protein comes from TCRdb applying MiXCR to the reads. The repertoire has about 470,000 distinct CDR3 sequences, around 32% of them found once; the top ten carry 0.8% to 0.85%. The sample was sorted CD4+, CD8+, or CD8+CD57+ T cells (not recorded which) from PBMCs. Source of these receptors: a human donor with aplastic anemia. The CDR3 runs from the conserved cysteine through the conserved F or W. Size is omitted from some rows. Given values are once, few, many or a class for expanded clones.

cdr3_aa cdr3_length v_call clone_size
CASSYGTTDTEAFF 14 TRBV18 NA
CASSLGGILNSPLHF 15 TRBV7-9 NA
CASSYPAGVSNEQFF 15 TRBV2 few
CASSESRNSNYGYTF 15 TRBV2 many
CVSMGGAKNIQYF 13 TRBV7-9 NA
CASSLGGDRVSPLHF 15 TRBV27 NA
CATRDPGRNYGDTF 14 TRBV15 NA
CASSLRLANEAFF 13 TRBV7-2 NA
CASSGSGTGLIGTEAFF 17 TRBV12-3/TRBV12-4 NA
CASSEGRGVRLLHF 14 TRBV2 few
CASSGRDRGFQPQHF 15 TRBV7-2 many
CASSPPTGGSQPQHF 15 TRBV18 NA
CASRNSGSTDTQYF 14 TRBV12-3/TRBV12-4 once
CASSRGAGGDNEQFF 15 TRBV3-1 NA
CSVGSQHNEQFF 12 TRBV29-1 many
CASSQPGAPEDTQYF 15 TRBV4-2 NA
CASRAENTGELFF 13 TRBV2 many
CSVASNTEAFF 11 TRBV29-1 many
CATSDTAGPEETQYF 15 TRBV24-1 many
CASSYSGPNSGNTIYF 16 TRBV6-5 few
CASSAERAGELFF 13 TRBV9 NA
CVSGRASTDTQYF 13 TRBV25-1 once
CSAYRDNENTIYF 13 TRBV29-1 many
CASGIGGPGNTIYF 14 TRBV6-2/TRBV6-3 few
CSVVSSTGELFF 12 TRBV20-1 few
CASSPNSGGGGYTF 14 TRBV7-8 NA
CASSVSWGSGANVLTF 16 TRBV9 few
CASSYRDRGHNEQFF 15 TRBV6-6 few
CASRSMESLKETQYF 15 TRBV5-4 few
CASGRVAGTDTQYF 14 TRBV7-2 many
CASLPPGSFDGYTF 14 TRBV2 many
CASSTENTEAFF 12 TRBV19 many
CASSYTSEYGYTF 13 TRBV6-2/TRBV6-3 few
CASSSGRVVETQYF 14 TRBV7-2 NA
CASRPWTNYQETQYF 15 TRBV2 NA
CASSQDGNYKSEQFF 15 TRBV4-2 few
CASSEDPGQGIYGYTF 16 TRBV2 NA
CSARDPGTWGTQYF 14 TRBV20-1 NA